The 11 T cell receptor beta chains presented below share a single source sample, sequenced in a study of vaccination and CD4 T cells after COVID-19. Sequencing of the DNA from cultured CD4+ T cells was carried out with the Oncomine TCR Beta short-read assay. Each CDR3 protein gets one entry after TCRdb re-called the PCR reads with MiXCR. The data show tens of thousands of distinct CDR3 sequences, less than 35% seen once. As for time point: late sampling 161 to 241 days after vaccination in three convalescent patients. Documented treatment: roughly 11-day PBMC culture with coronavirus spike peptide pools or control peptides (ViraFEST assay). Their target antigens are unknown. Source: CD4+ T cells from blood, cultured in vitro, taken about 7 months after SARS-CoV-2 vaccination. Receptors were obtained from a human donor who had recovered from COVID-19.

The gene calls are TRBV19 and TRBJ2-5; either TRBD1 or TRBD2 may supply D (5 bases each). The germline V and J ends were trimmed by 3 bases and 5 bases, with 16 bases remaining between them. CDR1 and CDR2 from the germline V gene are LNHDA and SQIVND (reference sequence). The CDR3 extends over 15 amino acids. CDR3 region: CASSMDIGSGETQYF. CDR3 bases: TGTGCCAGTAGTATGGACATTGGGTCGGGGGAGACCCAGTACTTC.

V usage is TRBV20-1 and J usage is TRBJ1-1; D ambiguous. Germline lookup yields CDR1 DFQATT and CDR2 SNEGSKA (reference sequence). Deletions cut 3 bases from V and 4 bases from J, with 6 bases between. The CDR3 runs 11 residues. This CDR3 is CSASRATEAFF. In DNA form, the CDR3 reads TGCAGTGCTAGCCGGGCCACTGAAGCTTTCTTT.

The chain employs TRBV10-3 and TRBJ1-6; weak D call: TRBD1 (6 bases). V shed 6 bases and J shed 5 bases, with 14 bases lying between them. Germline lookup yields CDR1 ENHRY and CDR2 SYGVKD. This CDR3 has 15 amino acids. The CDR3 DNA follows: TGTGCCATCAGCGAACGGACAGTCAATAATTCACCCCTCCACTTT. The encoded protein is CAISERTVNNSPLHF.

This clonotype turned up a few times. This chain connects TRBV7-2 to TRBJ2-5, with 12 nucleotides matching TRBD2. The trim removed 2 bases at V and 1 base at J, leaving 8 bases unmatched. Germline V gives CDR1 SGHTA, CDR2 FQGNSA. The CDR3 length is 18 residues. The CDR3 DNA sequence: TGTGCCAGCAGCTTAAAGACTAGCGGGGGCCCTTCCCAAGAGACCCAGTACTTC. Translation gives CASSLKTSGGPSQETQYF.

This chain uses TRBV7-9 with TRBJ1-5; 9 nucleotides match TRBD1. Germline CDR1 is SEHNR and CDR2 is FQNEAQ (reference sequence). The length of the CDR3 is 15 residues. V was pared by 5 bases and J by 4 bases, with 6 bases of the junction left unmatched. The CDR3 here is CASSPRDRENQPQHF. The DNA of the CDR3 is TGTGCCAGCAGCCCCCGGGACAGGGAAAATCAGCCCCAGCATTTT.

By sample fraction, this clonotype is medium-sized. The V call is TRBV21-1, the J call TRBJ2-5. TRBV21-1 is annotated as a pseudogene. This CDR3 is 14 amino acids long. CDR3 bases: TGTGCCAGCAGCAAACTTGAGTACCAAGAGACCCAGTACTTC. This gives the protein CASSKLEYQETQYF.

For this clonotype: No DNA is shown, since the ends of the CDR3 on it are uncertain; the CDR3 is the one TCRdb lists. The V call is TRBV20-1, the J call TRBJ1-2. 12 amino acids form the CDR3, both terminal residues included. The germline V gene has CDR1 DFQATT and CDR2 SNEGSKA (reference sequence). CDR3 sequence reads: CSAQGSTYGCTF.

V usage is TRBV24-1 and J usage is TRBJ2-3; D uncertain. This CDR3 region has 17 residues. Per germline, CDR1 KGHDR and CDR2 SFDVKD. Deletions cut 0 bases from V and 0 bases from J, with 12 bases between. CDR3 sequence reads: CATSDLTARSSTDTQYF. The CDR3 region has the DNA TGTGCCACCAGTGATTTGACGGCTAGATCAAGCACAGATACGCAGTATTTT.

The chain is built from TRBV20-1 and TRBJ1-1; D remains ambiguous. The germline V gene has CDR1 DFQATT and CDR2 SNEGSKA (reference sequence). V lost 3 bases to trimming and J lost 3 bases, with 8 bases between them. The CDR3 sequence is 12 residues long. The CDR3 nucleotides are TGCAGTGCTAGCCCCGGGGACACTGAAGCTTTCTTT. Residues: CSASPGDTEAFF.

The rearrangement joins TRBV29-1 to TRBJ2-1, with D unresolved. Germline loops: CDR1 SQVTM, CDR2 ANQGSEA. Trimming removed 4 bases from V and 0 bases from J, with 7 bases in between. The CDR3 consists of 13 residues. This CDR3 reads CSVGDYSYNEQFF. CDR3 in DNA: TGCAGCGTTGGCGATTACTCCTACAATGAGCAGTTCTTC.

This chain joins TRBV7-2 and TRBJ2-1, with 8 nucleotides matching TRBD2. The J call may not be correct, given that the DNA end is closer to TRBJ2-7. The CDR3 has 15 residues. Germline V gene sequence: CDR1 SGHTA, CDR2 FQGNSA. CDR3 in amino acids: CASSYLGRGAVGQYF. The CDR3 bases are TGTGCCAGCAGCTACCTGGGGCGGGGGGCCGTGGGGCAGTACTTC.